The sequence of this TCR beta chain was determined in a study of cytomegalovirus exposure and HLA in healthy donors (dated by TCRdb to 2015 to 2018). Regarding the research as a whole: In an earlier analysis of several hundred of the donors, 250 to 350 Gb of sequence data and some 100 million unique TCR beta sequences from about 179 million T cells were reported. Along with the approximately 700-subject first cohort, a separate validation cohort of over a hundred different subjects was used. On average, approximately 250,000 unique TCR beta nucleotide sequences were sequenced per donor among 398 genotyped donors of the cohort, with roughly 18% of those sequences being non-productive. An early release that covered some 640 HLA-typed donors contained approximately 320 gigabases of sequencing data and tens of millions of unique TCR sequences. Typing coverage varied by locus: roughly 629-640 donors for A, B, C, DRB1 and DQB1; under 550 for DQA1; nearly 610 for DPA1; around 490 for DPB1. The aim of the study was to test whether cataloging public T cell receptors could identify signatures of past pathogen exposure. To predict cytomegalovirus infection status, the study combined high-throughput TCR immunosequencing, statistical association of individual TCRs with disease status, and machine learning. Using immunosequencing, the study profiled T cell repertoires from approximately 700 subjects and related those repertoires to cytomegalovirus serostatus. The later analysis used no new phenotypic data to find candidate immune exposures, relying instead on TCR beta sequences and their occurrence across donors. A later analysis re-examined previously published TCR beta repertoires from more than 650 donors and added high-resolution HLA genotyping to investigate patterns of TCR occurrence. Of the 398 genotyped donors, around 81% fell in the genetic ancestry cluster associated with self-reported Caucasian donors. HLA typing included class I and class II loci at four-digit resolution. Several DR-DQ haplotypes were handled as single units for association and clustering because linkage in the cohort was strong. All discovery cohort repertoires had been generated using a single sequencing platform. In an earlier analysis of over 550 of the donors, high-throughput TCR beta sequencing was used to judge whether each TCR beta V gene segment behaved as functional or pseudogenic. In a later genetic analysis, genome-wide SNP genotypes for about 55% of the 666 donors were used, and that subset was treated as a discovery cohort. Donor age, sex, ethnicity and CMV serostatus were compiled together with the repertoire data. General study outcomes and caveats: Specific HLA alleles were associated with roughly 16,000 TCR beta sequences at a false discovery rate of 0.05 in a later analysis. Presence/absence analyses assumed roughly uniform sequencing depth across donors, an assumption that may not hold. In this cohort, only TCR beta chains were sequenced, and detectable features were limited by the absence of alpha or paired-chain data. The study listed 164 TCR beta chains as associated with cytomegalovirus. The only immune exposure information available for the cohort was CMV serostatus. An earlier analysis of some 590 of the donors showed that most TCR beta V segments appeared in productive rearrangements either about 90% or about 30% of the time, which broadly matched IMGT annotations. It was suggested by the authors that the approach could potentially be generalized to other disease states and immunological phenotypes. In a later genetic analysis, fewer N-insertions in productive TCRs were reported among donors in an Asian-associated ancestry cluster than the roughly 670-donor mean. Because counts were too low, roughly 16 rarely observed V segments, including chromosome 9 orphons, were excluded from the earlier analysis of some 540 of the donors. Because HLA typing was unavailable for some donors at each locus, only the typed subset was used in association tests. A later genetic analysis associated a missense DCLRE1C variant with V-gene and J-gene trimming of TCR beta chains, and an independent cohort replicated the association. Some IMGT-functional V segments, including TRBV6-2 and TRBV6-3, could not be distinguished by the 87-base-pair reads and were therefore excluded. A further reported finding was that TCR beta sequences accurately predicted the HLA-A and HLA-B alleles for most subjects in the first cohort. A later analysis reported that several top co-occurrence clusters appeared linked to parvovirus B19, influenza, CMV and Epstein-Barr virus. Compared with equally common non-associated chains, HLA-associated TCR beta chains in a later analysis were more clonally expanded and had lower generation probabilities. In a later analysis, the rate of TCR association differed among HLA loci, with DRB1 alleles having the most associated TCRs and HLA-C alleles having the fewest. Correlated functional status among segregating V segments might be attributable to linkage disequilibrium, but an unknown experimental factor could not be ruled out. In a later analysis, most CMV-associated TCR beta chains were found to appear HLA-restricted, with HLA associations seemingly driven largely by CMV exposure. A few of the identified cytomegalovirus-associated TCR beta chains were confirmed in vitro to be specific for cytomegalovirus antigens. A group of highly shared sequence variants was considered likely to be a technical artifact of the sequencing pipeline. Most TCR sequences were observed very rarely across donors, whereas some public TCRs were present in many individuals. Cytomegalovirus status was reported to be diagnosed by the classifier with high specificity and sensitivity in both the original and validation cohorts. Strong co-occurrence of HLA alleles, especially DR and DQ, made assigning TCR associations to individual alleles difficult.

The cohort comprised 666 healthy bone marrow donors. All cohort members were sampled while nominally healthy, although unrecorded immune exposures were likely present. The donor tested CMV seropositive, placing the donor among the 289 seropositive members of the cohort. A peripheral blood sample was provided by each donor, and peripheral blood mononuclear cells were used for TCR beta sequencing. Genomic DNA extraction from the blood cell samples was performed with the Qiagen DNeasy Blood Extraction Kit. The germline V gene gives CDR1 as SGHTS and CDR2 as YDEGEE. The trim is 0 bases for V and 3 bases for J, with a gap of 12 bases between the germline ends. Reading from cysteine to phenylalanine, the CDR3 counts 16 amino acids. The entry retains the CDR3 DNA only, 48 bases that are in frame from base 1. On this clone itself: Its specific antigen is unknown. Base qualities are not recorded, but no much larger clone differs from it by a single base.

The library was obtained by the immunoSEQ multiplex PCR assay. A mixture of 60 forward primers for TCR Vbeta segments and 13 reverse primers for TCR Jbeta segments was used in the multiplex PCR. A multiplex PCR assay on genomic DNA amplified the CDR3 region of rearranged TCR beta genes. On the Illumina HiSeq System, the amplified TCR beta libraries were sequenced as 87-base-pair reads. The study's own analysis went as follows. In a later analysis, approximately 74 million unique TCR beta chains were counted across the 650 to 750 repertoires, and roughly 11 million of these chains were shared by at least two donors. Raw reads were error-corrected and collapsed into unique sequences with a nearest-neighbor algorithm that merged closely related sequences to remove PCR and sequencing errors. CDR3 sequences were aligned to IMGT reference sequences to assign V, D and J gene segments. For a sequence to be retained, a match of at least six nucleotides was required to both a V gene segment and a J gene segment. A rearrangement was called productive if the CDR3 had no stop codons and remained in frame with V and J, and every other rearrangement was called non-productive. Following IMGT convention, CDR3 was defined as the stretch from the second conserved V-encoded cysteine up to the conserved J-encoded phenylalanine. In an earlier analysis of just under 600 of the donors, sequences lacking an unambiguous match to a single V gene segment were excluded. In an earlier analysis of some 590 of the donors, V segments were called functional above 56.7% productive rearrangements and were called segregating when the between-donor standard deviation exceeded 5%. A statistical classification framework was built to diagnose cytomegalovirus status from the catalog of TCR beta chain sequences. In a later analysis, TCR nucleotide sequences were compared against IMGT/GENE-DB human TR gene sequences so that V and J genes could be assigned. Using the TCRdist pipeline, a later analysis assigned CDR3 sequences along with most-parsimonious VDJ recombination scenarios. In a later analysis, each TCR beta chain was defined by its CDR3 amino acid sequence together with its V-gene family, and reads without a unique V-gene family were excluded. A later analysis removed 500 to 600 highly shared, low-generation-probability nucleotide sequences to deal with suspected cross-contamination and a sequencing artifact. In a later analysis, a clonal expansion index for each public chain was calculated from normalized within-repertoire ranks of inferred template counts. In a later analysis, generation probabilities were computed using a VDJ recombination model fitted to out-of-frame rearrangements, and the results were checked against IGoR. A later analysis scored TCR-TCR, TCR-HLA and TCR-CMV co-occurrence with hypergeometric tests, applying a repertoire-size bias correction to TCR pairs. In a later analysis, false discovery rates were estimated by permuting HLA or CMV assignments 20 times. In a later analysis, co-occurring TCRs were grouped with DBSCAN, and TCRdist sequence similarity was added when clustering was performed within HLA-allele-positive subsets. Co-occurrence clustering excluded repertoires with fewer than 30,000 or more than 120,000 public chains, plus five with anomalous nucleotide sharing. The table was pulled from immuneACCESS by TCRdb, which kept in-frame rearrangements only. Such tables lose some clones; where checked, under half of the loss comes from unresolved V genes, and the rest has no known cause. That table supplies the V and J calls and clone size; D and trimming were determined from the DNA. This sample gives about 130,000 clones in total; more than 60% of them show up just once. Clones ranked in the top ten supply approximately 2.1% of the sample.

This sequence uses TRBV5-8 and TRBJ2-2; perhaps TRBD1 is the D gene, with 6 bases matching. This sequence was found in a woman in her thirties or forties in good health and CMV-seropositive. Material for sequencing was PBMCs. The DNA reads TGTGCCAGCAGCTTGGGGGACACGGCCGACACCGGGGAGCTGTTTTTT. Its protein is CASSLGDTADTGELFF. Outside the CDR3, residues come from the reference TRBV5-8 and TRBJ2-2 proteins, so the full variable domain is: EAGVTQSPTHLIKTRGQQATLRCSPISGHTSVYWYQQALGLGLQFLLWYDEGEERNRGNFPPRFSGRQFPNYSSELNVNALELEDSALYLCASSLGDTADTGELFFGEGSRLTVL.